The T cell receptor (beta chain) under discussion was sequenced for a study of regulatory T cells in long-lasting Graves disease. This clonotype was observed a handful of times. Assembly of TCR beta libraries relied on iRepertoire HTBI primers together with Arm-PCR of CDR3 regions. How the authors handled the data: Sequenced samples collectively carried under 75 TRBV and roughly 15 TRBJ segments. TCRdb reanalysed the multiplex PCR reads using MiXCR and keeps one entry per CDR3 protein. These V and J calls derive from TCRdb rather than the authors' analysis. The sample yields over 650,000 distinct CDR3 sequences, about 32% seen once. Stated time point: persistent/refractory GD, antithyroid drugs over 5 years with positive TRAb. Isolated PBMC RNA provided the starting material for the TCR library. The receptor comes from a female donor with Graves disease. The starting material was peripheral blood mononuclear cells (PBMCs), obtained when the disease was refractory, from a patient treated with antithyroid drugs.

This CDR3 is CSADTGQGIYGYTF. The CDR3 region has the DNA TGCAGTGCGGACACCGGACAGGGAATATATGGCTACACCTTC. The chain uses TRBV20-1 and TRBJ1-2; 8 bases are shared with TRBD1. Losses at the gene ends were 6 bases for V and 5 bases for J; bases not matched to a gene: 11. The germline V gene has CDR1 DFQATT and CDR2 SNEGSKA (reference sequence). CDR3 length: 14 amino acids.